This T cell receptor beta chain was identified during a study of T cell repertoires in cytomegalovirus infection. TCRdb itself ran the reads through MiXCR, one entry per CDR3 protein. The profile shows fewer than 1,000,000 distinct CDR3 sequences, approximately 31% of them singletons. The V and J ends lost 1 base and 2 bases, in that order; junction bases with no gene match: 4. The germline V gene encodes CDR1 SQVTM and CDR2 ANQGSEA. The CDR3 spans 17 residues. With respect to this clonotype: The target antigen is unknown.

The chain joins TRBV29-1 to TRBJ2-1, with 14 bases fitting TRBD2. The material was cultured CD8+ T cells from PBMCs, obtained from culture after CMV antigen stimulation. This TCR derives from a human donor in good health (CMV status not recorded). Some clones in this sample may be carry-over from other donors' samples. CDR3 DNA: TGCAGCGTTGAAGGTCTGGGACTAGCGGGGGCCTACAATGAGCAGTTCTTC. It translates to CSVEGLGLAGAYNEQFF.